The subject of this entry is one T cell receptor beta chain. Profiled with immunoSEQ multiplex PCR; TCRdb holds only in-frame clones, not every one. The table has just over 80,000 clones, about 96% seen once. The source of the sample is a study of technical replicates of blood from a few donors. The sample comprised T cells isolated from PBMCs. This sequence was found in a human donor in good health.

The CDR3 coding sequence is TGTGCCAGCAGCTTTGGGACAGCTCTCAATCAGCCCCAGCATTTT. Amino acids: CASSFGTALNQPQHF. This sequence joins TRBV6-1 and TRBJ1-5; 7 nucleotides match TRBD1. Germline loops: CDR1 MNHNS, CDR2 SASEGT. The CDR3 runs to 15 residues. The trim removed 6 bases at V and 3 bases at J, leaving 8 bases unmatched.